The clone carrying this T cell receptor (beta chain) has at least ten counts. Its antigen is currently unknown. The sample comes from a study of T cell repertoires in cytomegalovirus infection. Study context: Indicated by public TCR beta signatures were CMV infection and matching HLA type.

The CDR3 spans 14 residues. V shed 6 bases, J shed 5 bases, and the junction held 8 bases outside the gene matches. Germline CDR1 reads DFQATT; CDR2 reads SNEGSKA (reference sequence). TCRdb independently ran MiXCR on the reads; one entry per CDR3 protein. In the table there are approximately 190,000 distinct CDR3 sequences, about a tenth of which are singletons. Broader study findings: Across the ex vivo response, the dominant clonotypes were HLA-C-restricted CMV-specific TCR beta clonotypes.

V usage is TRBV20-1 and J usage is TRBJ2-3; TRBD2 aligns across 10 bases. Sequencing was done on a sample of PBMCs. The sequence came from a human donor in good health (CMV status not recorded). Some clones in this sample may be carry-over from other donors' samples. CDR3 nucleotide sequence: TGCAGTGCCCCCCTAGCGGGAGCTCTAGATACGCAGTATTTT. It translates to CSAPLAGALDTQYF.